This T cell receptor beta chain was profiled in a study of T-cell memory formation after mild COVID-19. This clonotype appeared many times. Its antigen is unknown. The study, taken as a whole, reports: Contracting CD4+ clones sat mainly in CM and EM; CD8+ in EMRA. Some clones that responded turned up in pre-infection memory, which suggests that cross-reactive memory joined in. Clones that contracted from day 15 to 85 were balanced CD4/CD8, while later expanders leaned CD4+.

Germline V gene sequence: CDR1 SSHAT, CDR2 FNYEAQ (reference sequence). The CDR3 is 15 residues long. J lost 0 bases, V lost 3 bases, and 3 bases had no gene match. Using its own MiXCR run on the 5' RACE reads, TCRdb lists one record per CDR3 protein. In the table there are tens of thousands of distinct CDR3 sequences, approximately 12% of which are singletons. The source is a man younger than 35 who had mild COVID-19 (a few samples of this study predate the infection). Cell type and time point are not known. Specimen: PBMCs or a T cell subset sorted from them (not recorded which). The chain uses TRBV7-7 and TRBJ2-5; 8 bases are a match to TRBD2. The CDR3, as DNA: TGTGCCAGCAGCTTGCAGCGGGGGTACCAAGAGACCCAGTACTTC. Encoded protein: CASSLQRGYQETQYF.